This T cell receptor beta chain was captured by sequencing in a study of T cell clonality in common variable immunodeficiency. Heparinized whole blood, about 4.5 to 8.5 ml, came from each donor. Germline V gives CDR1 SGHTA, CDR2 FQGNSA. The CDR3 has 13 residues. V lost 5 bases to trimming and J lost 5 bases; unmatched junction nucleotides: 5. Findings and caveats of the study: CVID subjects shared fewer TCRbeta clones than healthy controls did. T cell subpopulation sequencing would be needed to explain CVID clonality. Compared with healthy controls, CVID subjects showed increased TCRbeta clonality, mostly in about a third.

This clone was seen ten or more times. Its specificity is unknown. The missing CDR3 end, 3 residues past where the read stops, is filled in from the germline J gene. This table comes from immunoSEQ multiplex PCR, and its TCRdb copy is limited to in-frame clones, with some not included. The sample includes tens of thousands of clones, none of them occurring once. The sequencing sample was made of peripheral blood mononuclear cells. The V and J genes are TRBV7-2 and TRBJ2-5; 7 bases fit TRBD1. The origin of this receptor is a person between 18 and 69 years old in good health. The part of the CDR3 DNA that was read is TGTGCCAGCAGCCCGGGACAGAGGGAGACC. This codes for CASSPGQRET. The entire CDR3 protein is CASSPGQRETQYF.